This TCR beta chain was sequenced during a study of Ad26.COV2.S vaccination and SARS-CoV-2 variants. Broader study findings: Ad26.COV2.S recipients had broader spike-specific TCRs (P = 0.0014).

The protocol was immunoSEQ multiplex PCR, while the TCRdb copy is restricted to in-frame clones and leaves out a portion. The data hold about 350,000 clones, with 90% to 95% observed a single time. Germline CDR1 and CDR2: LGHDT and YNNKEL (reference sequence). The CDR3 has 13 amino acids. Trimming removed 2 bases from V and 8 bases from J, with 10 bases in between. Worth noting for this clone: The antigen is unknown.

The chain recombines TRBV3-1 (or the pseudogene TRBV3-2) with TRBJ1-3; TRBD1 might be the D (5 bases). The sequenced sample was peripheral blood, obtained after recovery from COVID-19. The clonotype originates from a human donor who had recovered from COVID-19. The CDR3 region is CASSQKGADTIYF. The CDR3 DNA is TGTGCCAGCAGCCAAAAAGGGGCGGACACCATATATTTT.